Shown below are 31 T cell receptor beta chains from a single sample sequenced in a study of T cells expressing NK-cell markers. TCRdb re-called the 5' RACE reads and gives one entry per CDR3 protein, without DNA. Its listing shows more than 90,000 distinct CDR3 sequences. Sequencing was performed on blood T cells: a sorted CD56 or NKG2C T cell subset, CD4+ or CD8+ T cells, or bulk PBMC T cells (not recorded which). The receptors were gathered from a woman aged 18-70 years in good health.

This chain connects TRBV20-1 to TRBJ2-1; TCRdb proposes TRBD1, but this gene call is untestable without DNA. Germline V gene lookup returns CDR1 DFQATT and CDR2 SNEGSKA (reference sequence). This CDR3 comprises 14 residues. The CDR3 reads CSATGTGGYNEQFF.

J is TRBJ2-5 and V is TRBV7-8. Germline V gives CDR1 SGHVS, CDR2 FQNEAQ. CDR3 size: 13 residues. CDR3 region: CASSFISLETQYF.

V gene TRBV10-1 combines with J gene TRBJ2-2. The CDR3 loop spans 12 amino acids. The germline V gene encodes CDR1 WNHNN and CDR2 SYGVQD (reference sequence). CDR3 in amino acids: CASGVNTGELFF.

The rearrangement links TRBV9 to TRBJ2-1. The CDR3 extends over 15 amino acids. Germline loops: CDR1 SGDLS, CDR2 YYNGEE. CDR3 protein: CASSASGISFNEQFF.

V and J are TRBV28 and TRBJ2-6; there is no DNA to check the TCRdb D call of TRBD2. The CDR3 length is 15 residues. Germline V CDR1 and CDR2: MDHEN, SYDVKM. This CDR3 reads CASSRGLSGANVLTF.

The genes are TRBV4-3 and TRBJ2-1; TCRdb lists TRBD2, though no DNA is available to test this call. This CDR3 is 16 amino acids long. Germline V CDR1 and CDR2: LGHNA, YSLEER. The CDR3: CASSLGTSGSYNEQFF.

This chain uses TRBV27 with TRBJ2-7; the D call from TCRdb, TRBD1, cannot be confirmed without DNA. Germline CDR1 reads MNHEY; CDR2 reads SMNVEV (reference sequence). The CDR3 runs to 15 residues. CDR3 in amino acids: CASSLWAGGAYEQYF.

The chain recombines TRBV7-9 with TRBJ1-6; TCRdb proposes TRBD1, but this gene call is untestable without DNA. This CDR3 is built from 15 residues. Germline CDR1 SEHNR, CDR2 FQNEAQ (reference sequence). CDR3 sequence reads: CASSPPQGFFSPLHF.

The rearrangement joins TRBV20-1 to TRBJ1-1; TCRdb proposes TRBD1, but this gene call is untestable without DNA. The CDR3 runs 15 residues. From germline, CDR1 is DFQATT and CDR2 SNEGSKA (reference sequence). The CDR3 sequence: CSARDLSGGIGEAFF.

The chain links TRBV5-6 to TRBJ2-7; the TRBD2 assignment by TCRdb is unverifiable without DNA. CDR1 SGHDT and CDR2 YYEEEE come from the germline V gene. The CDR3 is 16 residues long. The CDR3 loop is CASSLEGPSGYYVQYF.

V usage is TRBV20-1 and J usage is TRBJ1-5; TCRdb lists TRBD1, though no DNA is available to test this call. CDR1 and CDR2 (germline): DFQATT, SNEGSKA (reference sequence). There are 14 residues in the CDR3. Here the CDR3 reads CSARPPREGQPQHF.

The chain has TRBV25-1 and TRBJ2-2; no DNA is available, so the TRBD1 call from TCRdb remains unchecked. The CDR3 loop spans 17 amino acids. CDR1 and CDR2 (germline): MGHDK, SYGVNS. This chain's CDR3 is CASRGSLVKGAPGELFF.

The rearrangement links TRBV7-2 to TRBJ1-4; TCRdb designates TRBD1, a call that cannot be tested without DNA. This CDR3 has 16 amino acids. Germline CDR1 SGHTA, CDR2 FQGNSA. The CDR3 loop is CASSLNLQGPNEKLFF.

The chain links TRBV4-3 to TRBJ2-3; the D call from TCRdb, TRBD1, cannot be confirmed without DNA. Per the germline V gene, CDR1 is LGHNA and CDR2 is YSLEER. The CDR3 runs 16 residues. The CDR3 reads CASSQEPGLASDTQYF.

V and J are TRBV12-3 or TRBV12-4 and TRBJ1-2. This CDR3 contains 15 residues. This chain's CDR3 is CASSHPIGVGGGYTF.

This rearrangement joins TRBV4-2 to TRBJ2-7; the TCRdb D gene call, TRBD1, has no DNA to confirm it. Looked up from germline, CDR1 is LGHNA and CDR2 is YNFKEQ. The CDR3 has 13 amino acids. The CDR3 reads CASSHPRDYEQYF.

CDR3: CASSLAAGPDTQYF. The J gene is TRBJ2-3, the V gene TRBV7-9; as DNA is missing, the TRBD1 call by TCRdb cannot be tested. CDR1 is SEHNR, CDR2 FQNEAQ, per germline (reference sequence). The CDR3 runs to 14 residues.

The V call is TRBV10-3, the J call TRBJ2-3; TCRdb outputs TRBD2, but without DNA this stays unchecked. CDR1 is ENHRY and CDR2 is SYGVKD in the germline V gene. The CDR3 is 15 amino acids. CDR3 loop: CAISGLAGSTDTQYF.

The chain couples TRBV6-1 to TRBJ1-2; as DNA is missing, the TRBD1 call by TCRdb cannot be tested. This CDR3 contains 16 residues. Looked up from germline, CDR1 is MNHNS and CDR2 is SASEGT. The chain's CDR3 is CASSLVTGTAGYGYTF.

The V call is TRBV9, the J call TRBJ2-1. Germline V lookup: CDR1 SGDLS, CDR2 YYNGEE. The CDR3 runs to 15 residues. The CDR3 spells CASSVEGAAYNEQFF. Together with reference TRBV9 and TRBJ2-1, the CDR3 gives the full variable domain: DSGVTQTPKHLITATGQRVTLRCSPRSGDLSVYWYQQSLDQGLQFLIQYYNGEERAKGNILERFSAQQFPDLHSELNLSSLELGDSALYFCASSVEGAAYNEQFFGPGTRLTVL.

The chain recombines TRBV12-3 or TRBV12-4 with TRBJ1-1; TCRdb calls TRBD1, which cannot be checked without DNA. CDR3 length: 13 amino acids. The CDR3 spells CASNPPGGTEAFF.

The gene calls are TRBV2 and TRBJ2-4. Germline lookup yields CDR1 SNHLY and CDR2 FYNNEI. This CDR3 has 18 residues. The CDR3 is CASSTEAGRMPAKNIQYF.

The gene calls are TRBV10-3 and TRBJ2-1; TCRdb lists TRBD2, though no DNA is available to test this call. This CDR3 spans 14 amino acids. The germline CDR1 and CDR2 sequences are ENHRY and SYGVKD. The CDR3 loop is CAISEPADHNEQFF.

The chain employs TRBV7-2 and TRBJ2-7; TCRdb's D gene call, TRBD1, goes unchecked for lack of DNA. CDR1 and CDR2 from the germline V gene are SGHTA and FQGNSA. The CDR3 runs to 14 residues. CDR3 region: CASSLGGGSYEQYF. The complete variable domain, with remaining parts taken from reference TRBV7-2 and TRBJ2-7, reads GAGVSQSPSNKVTEKGKDVELRCDPISGHTALYWYRQSLGQGLEFLIYFQGNSAPDKSGLPSDRFSAERTGGSVSTLTIQRTQQEDSAVYLCASSLGGGSYEQYFGPGTRLTVT.

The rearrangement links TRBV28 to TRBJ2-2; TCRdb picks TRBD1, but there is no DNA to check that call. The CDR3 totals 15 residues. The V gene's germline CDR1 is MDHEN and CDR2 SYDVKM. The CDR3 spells CASSRRGPNTGELFF.

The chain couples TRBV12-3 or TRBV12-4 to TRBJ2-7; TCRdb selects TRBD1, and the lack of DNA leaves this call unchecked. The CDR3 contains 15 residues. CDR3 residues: CASSLAGNPTYEQYF.

The chain's CDR3 is CASSSDGTDTQYF. The chain joins TRBV12-3 or TRBV12-4 to TRBJ2-3. CDR3 length: 13 residues.

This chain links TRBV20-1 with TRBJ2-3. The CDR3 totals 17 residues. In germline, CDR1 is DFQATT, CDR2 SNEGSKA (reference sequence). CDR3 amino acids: CSAREVVRVTSQDTQYF.

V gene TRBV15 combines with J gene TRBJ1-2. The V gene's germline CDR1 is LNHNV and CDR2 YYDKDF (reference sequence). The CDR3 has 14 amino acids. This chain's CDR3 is CATTRGGDGYGYTF.

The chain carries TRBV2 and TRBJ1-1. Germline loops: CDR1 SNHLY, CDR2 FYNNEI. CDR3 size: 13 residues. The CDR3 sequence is CASSEPGNPEAFF.

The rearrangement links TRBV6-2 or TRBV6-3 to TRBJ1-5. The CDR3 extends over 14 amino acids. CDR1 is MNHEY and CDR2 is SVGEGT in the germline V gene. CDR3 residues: CASSWTDSNQPQHF.